This is a list of T cell receptor beta chains from one sample in a study of blood T cell repertoires in COVID-19. Profiled with immunoSEQ multiplex PCR; TCRdb holds only in-frame clones, not every one. The table includes 130,000 to 150,000 clones, about 86% detected once. Sequencing was done on a sample of peripheral blood. Receptor source: a woman in her forties or fifties with active or convalescent COVID-19. CDR3s include the opening cysteine and the closing phenylalanine or tryptophan. D genes are given only for firm matches. Clone size appears in some rows only: once, few, many, or a class for an expanded clone.

TRBV7-2	TRBJ1-1	-	-	TGTGCCAGCAGCTTATCCCAGGGGATTGGCACTGAAGCTTTCTTT	CASSLSQGIGTEAFF
TRBV19	TRBJ2-1	-	TRBD2	TGTGCCAGTAAAACTAGCGGGAGCTACAATGAGCAGTTCTTC	CASKTSGSYNEQFF
TRBV27	TRBJ1-4	once	-	TGTGCCAGCGCCCCGACAGCAACTAATGAAAAACTGTTTTTT	CASAPTATNEKLFF
TRBV18	TRBJ1-2	-	-	TGTGCCAGCTCACTTCCGACGGAGAACTATGGCTACACCTTC	CASSLPTENYGYTF
TRBV9	TRBJ2-7	-	-	TGTGCCAGCAGCGCGGGGGACGGTACCTACGAGCAGTACTTC	CASSAGDGTYEQYF
TRBV28	TRBJ2-3	once	-	TGTGCCAGCACTGTTTTGGACAGCGCGTCAGATACGCAGTATTTT	CASTVLDSASDTQYF
TRBV4-3	TRBJ1-2	-	TRBD1	TGCGCCAGCAGCCCAATGGGACAGGGCTATGGCTACACCTTC	CASSPMGQGYGYTF
TRBV3-1/TRBV3-2	TRBJ2-2	-	-	TGTGCCAGCAGCCAAGTGTCCCTGACCGGGGAGCTGTTTTTT	CASSQVSLTGELFF
TRBV25-1	TRBJ2-3	-	-	TGTGCCACCGAGGGAATGGAGGCCCCAGATACGCAGTATTTT	CATEGMEAPDTQYF
TRBV6-5	TRBJ1-2	once	TRBD1	TGTGCCAGCAGCAGAAACAGGGGCTATGGCTACACCTTC	CASSRNRGYGYTF
TRBV6-2/TRBV6-3	TRBJ2-3	-	TRBD2	TGTGCCAGCAGTTACTCCGCTAGCGGGAGGGCCCTCGATACGCAGTATTTT	CASSYSASGRALDTQYF
TRBV7-8	TRBJ2-1	-	-	TGTGCCAGCAGCTCCGTGAGCGTAACATACAATGAGCAGTTCTTC	CASSSVSVTYNEQFF
TRBV6-5	TRBJ2-7	-	TRBD2	TGTGCCAGCAGATCCCTAGCGGGAGCCGAGCAGTACTTC	CASRSLAGAEQYF
TRBV6-2/TRBV6-3	TRBJ2-7	many	-	TGTGCCAGCAGTTACAGTAACAGGGAATTCGAGCAGTACTTC	CASSYSNREFEQYF
TRBV5-1	TRBJ2-7	-	TRBD1	TGCGCCAGCAGCTTCACAGGTCCTCCCACCGGGACAGGGGGCGATCGCTCTTTCTACGAGCAGTACTTC	CASSFTGPPTGTGGDRSFYEQYF
TRBV5-1	TRBJ1-3	once	TRBD1	TGCGCCAGCAGCTTGGGACAGGGTGGTGGAAACACCATATATTTT	CASSLGQGGGNTIYF
TRBV7-8	TRBJ1-5	-	-	TGTGCCAGCAGCTTAGCGGGGGGTTATCAGCCCCAGCATTTT	CASSLAGGYQPQHF
TRBV6-5	TRBJ2-3	once	TRBD1	TGTGCCAGCAGCCCGACAGGGGCCGGAGATACGCAGTATTTT	CASSPTGAGDTQYF
TRBV5-1	TRBJ2-3	-	TRBD1	TGCGCCAGCAGCCGAACGACAGGGACAGATACGCAGTATTTT	CASSRTTGTDTQYF
TRBV10-3	TRBJ1-2	-	-	TGTGCCACCGCGGGGGGTGGGGAGTATGGCTACACCTTC	CATAGGGEYGYTF
TRBV6-2/TRBV6-3	TRBJ2-2	once	-	TGTGCCAGCAGTCTGGGAGCCCGAGGCGGCGGGGAGCTGTTTTTT	CASSLGARGGGELFF
TRBV6-5	TRBJ2-2	-	TRBD2	TGTGCCAGCAATTTACTAGCGGACACCGGGGAGCTGTTTTTT	CASNLLADTGELFF
TRBV5-5	TRBJ2-1	-	TRBD2	TGTGCCAGCAGCTTGACTAGCGGATTATACAATGAGCAGTTCTTC	CASSLTSGLYNEQFF
TRBV3-1/TRBV3-2	TRBJ2-7	-	TRBD2	TGTGCCAGCAGCCCACTAGCGGGAGATTCCAACGAGCAGTACTTC	CASSPLAGDSNEQYF
TRBV18	TRBJ1-1	-	-	TGTGCCAGCTCACCATTTAGCGCGGCCATGAACACTGAAGCTTTCTTT	CASSPFSAAMNTEAFF
TRBV28	TRBJ1-4	-	TRBD1	TGTGCCAGCAGTTTACGGCAGGGGGCTAATGAAAAACTGTTTTTT	CASSLRQGANEKLFF
TRBV28	TRBJ1-6	-	-	TGTGCCAGCAGGGGGTATCAGGGGAGGGATTCACCCCTCCACTTT	CASRGYQGRDSPLHF
TRBV9	TRBJ2-3	-	TRBD2	TGTGCCAGCAGCGCCAGACTAGCTTCCACAGATACGCAGTATTTT	CASSARLASTDTQYF
TRBV9	TRBJ2-2	-	TRBD1	TGTGCCAGCAGCTTATCAGGGGGCGCGGGTACGGACTGGGAGCTGTTTTTT	CASSLSGGAGTDWELFF
TRBV27	TRBJ1-1	once	TRBD1	TGTGCCAGCAGGCCTCAGACAGGGCGCCAAGCTTTCTTT	CASRPQTGRQAFF
TRBV7-2	TRBJ2-2	-	TRBD2	TGTGCCAGCAGCTTAGCGGCGGGGGGGCCCACCGGGGAGCTGTTTTTT	CASSLAAGGPTGELFF